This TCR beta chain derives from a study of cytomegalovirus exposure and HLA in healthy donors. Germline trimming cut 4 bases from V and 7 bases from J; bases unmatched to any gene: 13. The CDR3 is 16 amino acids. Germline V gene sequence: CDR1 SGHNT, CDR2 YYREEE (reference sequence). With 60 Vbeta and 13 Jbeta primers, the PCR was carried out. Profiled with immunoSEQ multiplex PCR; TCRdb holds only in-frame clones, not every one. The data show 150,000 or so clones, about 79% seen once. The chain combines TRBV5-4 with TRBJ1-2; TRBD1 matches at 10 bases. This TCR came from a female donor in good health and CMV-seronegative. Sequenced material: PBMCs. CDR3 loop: CASSARQGAHLGGYTF. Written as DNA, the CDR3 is TGTGCCAGCAGCGCCAGACAGGGGGCGCATTTAGGTGGCTACACCTTC.